This TCR beta chain was sequenced in a study of T cell repertoires in cytomegalovirus infection. Overall study findings and caveats: Carriers of CMV plus the relevant HLA were identified by cumulative public TCR beta family frequency. The study found HLA-C-restricted CMV-specific TCR beta clonotypes dominating the ex vivo response.

This clonotype turned up a few times. Antigen: not known. One entry per CDR3 protein, called by TCRdb with MiXCR from the reads. Counted here are 600,000 to 700,000 distinct CDR3 sequences, around 32% occurring once; the ten biggest clones make up roughly 20%. Trimming at V came to 7 bases and at J to 4 bases, leaving 6 bases not matched to a gene. The CDR3 runs 14 residues. CDR1 and CDR2 from the germline V gene are MNHNS and SASEGT. This chain uses TRBV6-1 with TRBJ2-1; 8 bases agree with TRBD1. This sample comprised cultured PBMCs, obtained from culture after CMV antigen stimulation. This clonotype originated in a human donor in good health (CMV status not recorded). Some clones in this sample may be carry-over from other donors' samples. CDR3 loop: CASKDRATYNEQFF. The CDR3 nucleotides read TGTGCCAGCAAGGACAGGGCTACATACAATGAGCAGTTCTTC.